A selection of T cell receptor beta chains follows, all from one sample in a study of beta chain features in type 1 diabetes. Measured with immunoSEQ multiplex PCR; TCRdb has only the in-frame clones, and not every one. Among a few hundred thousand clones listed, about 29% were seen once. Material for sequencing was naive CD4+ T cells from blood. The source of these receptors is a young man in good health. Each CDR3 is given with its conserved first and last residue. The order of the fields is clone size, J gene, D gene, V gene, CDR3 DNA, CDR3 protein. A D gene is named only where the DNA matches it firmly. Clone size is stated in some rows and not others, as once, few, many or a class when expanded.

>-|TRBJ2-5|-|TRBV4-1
TGCGCCAGCAGCCACCCTTTCCAGGGACGGCCAGAGACCCAGTACTTC
CASSHPFQGRPETQYF
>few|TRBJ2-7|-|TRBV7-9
TGTGCCAGCAGCTTAGTCAGCGGGCAGTACTTC
CASSLVSGQYF
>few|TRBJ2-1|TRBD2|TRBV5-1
TGCGCCAGCAGCGGACTAGCGGGAGACAGAGATGAGCAGTTCTTC
CASSGLAGDRDEQFF
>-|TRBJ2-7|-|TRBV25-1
TGTGCCAGCAGTGACGCCCGGGCCCTCTCCTACGAGCAGTACTTC
CASSDARALSYEQYF
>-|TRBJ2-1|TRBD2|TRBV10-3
TGTGCCATCAGTGAGGGACTAGTCTCCTACAATGAGCAGTTCTTC
CAISEGLVSYNEQFF
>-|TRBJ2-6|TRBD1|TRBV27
TGTGCCAGCACTTCGCACAGGGGGCGCGGTGGGGCCAACGTCCTGACTTTC
CASTSHRGRGGANVLTF
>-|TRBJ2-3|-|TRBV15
TGTGCCACCAGCAGAGCGCCGCCAGATACGCAGTATTTT
CATSRAPPDTQYF
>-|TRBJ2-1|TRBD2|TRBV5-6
TGTGCCAGCAGCTTGTTTCAAGCGGGAAGCAATGAGCAGTTCTTC
CASSLFQAGSNEQFF
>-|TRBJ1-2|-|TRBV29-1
TGCAGCGTTGAAGTGGGGGGCGCTCACTATGGCTACACCTTC
CSVEVGGAHYGYTF
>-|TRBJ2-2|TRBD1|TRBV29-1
TGCAGCGTTGGGGGGACAGCCGCGAACACCGGGGAGCTGTTTTTT
CSVGGTAANTGELFF
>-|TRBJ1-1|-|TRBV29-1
TGCAGCGCCCTCCGAGGTTCGAACACTGAAGCTTTCTTT
CSALRGSNTEAFF
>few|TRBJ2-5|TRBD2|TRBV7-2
TGTGCCAGCAGCAGGGTAGCGGGGGATTACGAGACCCAGTACTTC
CASSRVAGDYETQYF
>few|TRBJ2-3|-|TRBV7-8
TGTGCCAGCAGCTTAGACTATACGCAGTATTTT
CASSLDYTQYF